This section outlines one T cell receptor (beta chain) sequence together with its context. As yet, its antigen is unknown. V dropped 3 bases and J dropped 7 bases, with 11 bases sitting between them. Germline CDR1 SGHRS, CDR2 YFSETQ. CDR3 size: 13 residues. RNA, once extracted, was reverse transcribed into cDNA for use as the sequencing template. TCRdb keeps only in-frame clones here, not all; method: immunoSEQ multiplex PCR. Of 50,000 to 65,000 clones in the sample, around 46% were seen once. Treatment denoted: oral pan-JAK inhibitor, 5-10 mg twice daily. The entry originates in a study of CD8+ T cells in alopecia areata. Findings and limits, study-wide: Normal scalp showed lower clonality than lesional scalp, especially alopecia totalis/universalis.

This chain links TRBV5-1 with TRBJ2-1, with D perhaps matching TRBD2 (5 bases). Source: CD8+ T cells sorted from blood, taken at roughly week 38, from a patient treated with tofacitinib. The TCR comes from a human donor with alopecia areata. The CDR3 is CASSYYSGNEQFF. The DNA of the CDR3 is TGCGCCAGCAGCTACTACTCGGGGAATGAGCAGTTCTTC.